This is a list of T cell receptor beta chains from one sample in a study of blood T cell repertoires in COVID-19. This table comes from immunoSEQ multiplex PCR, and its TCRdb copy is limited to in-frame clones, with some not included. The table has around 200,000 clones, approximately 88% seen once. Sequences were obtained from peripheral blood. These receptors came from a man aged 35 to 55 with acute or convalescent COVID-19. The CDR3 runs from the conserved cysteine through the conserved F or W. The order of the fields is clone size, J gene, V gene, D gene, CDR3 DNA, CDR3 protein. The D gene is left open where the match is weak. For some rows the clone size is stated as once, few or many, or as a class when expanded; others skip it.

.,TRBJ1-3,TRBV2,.,TGTGCCAGCACCCGGCGGGGAGCCTCTGGAAACACCATATATTTT,CASTRRGASGNTIYF
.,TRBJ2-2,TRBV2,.,TGTGCCAGCAGTGAAGAGGGCCCAAGGGGCACCGGGGAGCTGTTTTTT,CASSEEGPRGTGELFF
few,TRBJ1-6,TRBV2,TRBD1,TGTGCCAGCAGTGAAAGGGGGACAGGGGTCTCACCCCTCCACTTT,CASSERGTGVSPLHF
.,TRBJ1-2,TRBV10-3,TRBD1,TGTGCCATCAGTCGGGGACAGGGGGGGTATGGCTACACCTTC,CAISRGQGGYGYTF
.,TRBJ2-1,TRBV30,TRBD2,TGTGCCTGGATGGGACTAGCGGGGGGCCGCTACAATGAGCAGTTCTTC,CAWMGLAGGRYNEQFF
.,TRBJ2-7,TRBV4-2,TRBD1,TGTGCCAGCAGCCAAACTCCGGGACAGGGTGTATACGAGCAGTACTTC,CASSQTPGQGVYEQYF
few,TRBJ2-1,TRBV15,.,TGTGCCACCAGCACAAGGGGACATACCCCGGTCGATGAGCAGTTCTTC,CATSTRGHTPVDEQFF
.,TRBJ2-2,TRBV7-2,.,TGTGCCAGCAGCTTCGGCGGGGTTGGCACCGGGGAGCTGTTTTTT,CASSFGGVGTGELFF
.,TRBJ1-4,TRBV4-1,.,TGCGCCAGCAGGGAAGTTTCTGGAGTTGAAAAACTGTTTTTT,CASREVSGVEKLFF
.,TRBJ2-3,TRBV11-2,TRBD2,TGTGCCAGCAGCTTATGGTCTCCTAGCGGGGCTAGCACAGATACGCAGTATTTT,CASSLWSPSGASTDTQYF
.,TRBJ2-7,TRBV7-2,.,TGTGCCAGCAGCGTCACAGGGTTGGGCGAGCAGTACTTC,CASSVTGLGEQYF
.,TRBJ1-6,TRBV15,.,TGTGCCACCAGCAGAGACCGGCAGGGTTCACCCCTCCACTTT,CATSRDRQGSPLHF
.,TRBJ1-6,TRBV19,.,TGTGCCAGTACTGGGGGCAATAATTCACCCCTCCACTTT,CASTGGNNSPLHF
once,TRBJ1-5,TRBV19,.,TGTGCCAGTAGTATAGGACTGGACAGAATCAATCAGCCCCAGCATTTT,CASSIGLDRINQPQHF
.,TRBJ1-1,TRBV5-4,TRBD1,TGTGCCAGCAGCTTGGCCGGGGGACAGGGGAACACTGAAGCTTTCTTT,CASSLAGGQGNTEAFF
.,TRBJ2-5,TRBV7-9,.,TGTGCCAGCAGCAAAAGGACTATGGAGACCCAGTACTTC,CASSKRTMETQYF
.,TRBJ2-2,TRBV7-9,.,TGTGCCAGCAGCTCCCCGCCCGACAGAAACACCGGGGAGCTGTTTTTT,CASSSPPDRNTGELFF
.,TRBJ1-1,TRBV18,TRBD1,TGTGCCAGCTTACCATCACGGACAGGGTCTGGTGACACTGAAGCTTTCTTT,CASLPSRTGSGDTEAFF
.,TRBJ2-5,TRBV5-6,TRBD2,TGTGCCAGCAGCTTTGGGGGACTAGGCTGGGAGACCCAGTACTTC,CASSFGGLGWETQYF
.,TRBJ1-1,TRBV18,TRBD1,TGTGCCAGCTCACCATTTACAGGGGGGGATGCTGAAGCTTTCTTT,CASSPFTGGDAEAFF
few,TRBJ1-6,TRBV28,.,TGTGCCAGCAGTAACCTAGGAGGGAGCTCCTATAATTCACCCCTCCACTTT,CASSNLGGSSYNSPLHF
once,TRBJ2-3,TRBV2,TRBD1,TGTGCCAGCAGTCTTCGACAGGGCATTTTAGGTACGCAGTATTTT,CASSLRQGILGTQYF
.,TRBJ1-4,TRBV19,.,TGTGCCAGTAGTATAGAGACAGGATATGAAAAACTGTTTTTT,CASSIETGYEKLFF
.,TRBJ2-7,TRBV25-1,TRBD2,TGTGCCAGCAGTGAACCGGGGACTACGGGCGAGCAGTACTTC,CASSEPGTTGEQYF
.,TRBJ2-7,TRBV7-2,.,TGTGCCAGCAGCTTAATCCCCGGCAGCGCCTACGAGCAGTACTTC,CASSLIPGSAYEQYF
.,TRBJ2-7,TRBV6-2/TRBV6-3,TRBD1,TGTGCCAGCAGGTACGGGCCTGGGACAGGGGACCGAGAGCAGTACTTC,CASRYGPGTGDREQYF
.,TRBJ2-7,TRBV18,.,TGTGCCAGCTCACCACGTCACTCCTCCTACGAGCAGTACTTC,CASSPRHSSYEQYF
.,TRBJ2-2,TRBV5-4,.,TGTGCCAGCAGCTTGGGACAGGCGCTAAACACCGGGGAGCTGTTTTTT,CASSLGQALNTGELFF
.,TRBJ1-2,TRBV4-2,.,TGTGCCAGCAGCCCCCAATGGGGGCGAGACTATGGCTACACCTTC,CASSPQWGRDYGYTF
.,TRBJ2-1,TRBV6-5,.,TGTGCCAGCAGTTACACCGGGGACTCCTACAATGAGCAGTTCTTC,CASSYTGDSYNEQFF
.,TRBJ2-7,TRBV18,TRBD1,TGTGCCAGCTCACCGGGACAGGGTACCTACGAGCAGTACTTC,CASSPGQGTYEQYF
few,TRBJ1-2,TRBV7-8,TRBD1,TGTGCCAGCAGCTTAGTCAGGGGGGAGGGCTACACCTTC,CASSLVRGEGYTF
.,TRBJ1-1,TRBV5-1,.,TGCGCCAGCAGCTTGGCAGGATCTCTTCCTGAAGCTTTCTTT,CASSLAGSLPEAFF
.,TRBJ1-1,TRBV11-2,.,TGTGCCAGCAGCACCCCCGGGGGGTCAGGTGAAGCTTTCTTT,CASSTPGGSGEAFF
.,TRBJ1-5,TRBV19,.,TGTGCCAGTAGTAGGGACTATAGCAATCAGCCCCAGCATTTT,CASSRDYSNQPQHF
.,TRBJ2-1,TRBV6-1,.,TGTGCCAGCAGTGACCTAGATCGGGGGAATGAGCAGTTCTTC,CASSDLDRGNEQFF
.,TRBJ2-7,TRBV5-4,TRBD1,TGTGCCAGCAGCTCCCAGCCGGGACAGGGAAGCTACGAGCAGTACTTC,CASSSQPGQGSYEQYF
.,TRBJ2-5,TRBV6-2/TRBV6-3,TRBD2,TGTGCCAGCAGTTACGCAAGCGGGGGGCCGTGGGAGACCCAGTACTTC,CASSYASGGPWETQYF
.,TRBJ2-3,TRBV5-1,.,TGCGCCAGCAGCTTGGCGGGGGGCATCTCAGATACGCAGTATTTT,CASSLAGGISDTQYF
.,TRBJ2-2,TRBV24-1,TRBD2,TGTGCCACCAGTGATCGGGACTACCAGACGAACACCGGGGAGCTGTTTTTT,CATSDRDYQTNTGELFF
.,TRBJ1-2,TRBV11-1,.,TGTGCCAGCAGCTTAGACGACACCATCTATGGCTACACCTTC,CASSLDDTIYGYTF
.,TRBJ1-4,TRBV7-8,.,TGTGCCAGCAGCTTAAAATCCGGCCGACTAAATGAAAAACTGTTTTTT,CASSLKSGRLNEKLFF
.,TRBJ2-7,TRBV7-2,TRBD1,TGTGCCAGCAGCTTAGACGGGACAGCGTACCTCGAGCAGTACTTC,CASSLDGTAYLEQYF
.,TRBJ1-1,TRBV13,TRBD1,TGTGCCAGCAGCTTAGTGGTCCGGACAGGGGGGAACACTGAAGCTTTCTTT,CASSLVVRTGGNTEAFF
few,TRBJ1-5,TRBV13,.,TGTGCCAGCAGTCAACAGGGAGTACAGAGTCAGCCCCAGCATTTT,CASSQQGVQSQPQHF
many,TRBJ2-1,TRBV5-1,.,TGCGCCAGCAGCTTGCAACAGGGTGGGAATGAGCAGTTCTTC,CASSLQQGGNEQFF
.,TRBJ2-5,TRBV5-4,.,TGTGCCAGCAGCTCAGCAGGGGACCAAGAGACCCAGTACTTC,CASSSAGDQETQYF
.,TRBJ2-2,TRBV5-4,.,TGTGCCAGCAGCCGGGACACCGGGGAGCTGTTTTTT,CASSRDTGELFF
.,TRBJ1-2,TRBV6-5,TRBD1,TGTGCCAGCAGTTACTCGACAGGGAACTATGGCTACACCTTC,CASSYSTGNYGYTF
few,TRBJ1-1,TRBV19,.,TGTGCCAGTAGTCACGGGAACACTGAAGCTTTCTTT,CASSHGNTEAFF
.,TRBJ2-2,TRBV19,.,TGTGCCAGTAGCGGACAGTACACCGGGGAGCTGTTTTTT,CASSGQYTGELFF
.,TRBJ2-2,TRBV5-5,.,TGTGCCAGCAGCTTGGTGGAGGGTATCACCGGGGAGCTGTTTTTT,CASSLVEGITGELFF
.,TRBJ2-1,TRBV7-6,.,TGTGCCAGCAGCTTAGCGGACTCAACGGTTGGGTTCTTC,CASSLADSTVGFF
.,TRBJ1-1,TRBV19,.,TGTGCCAGTAGTACAGGACTCACTGAAGCTTTCTTT,CASSTGLTEAFF
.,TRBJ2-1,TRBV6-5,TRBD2,TGTGCCAGCAGTCGGACTAGCGGAGACAATGAGCAGTTCTTC,CASSRTSGDNEQFF
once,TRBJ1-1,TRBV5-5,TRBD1,TGTGCCAGCAGCTTAGTGACAGGGGGCACTGAAGCTTTCTTT,CASSLVTGGTEAFF
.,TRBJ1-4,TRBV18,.,TGTGCCAGCTCACCATTCCAGGGGACTAATGAAAAACTGTTTTTT,CASSPFQGTNEKLFF